This T cell receptor (beta chain) was documented in a study of shared clonotypes between healthy human individuals. Study at large: Each donor contributed plates that comprised three CD4 naive, three CD4 memory, two CD8 naive and one CD8 memory. Study results and limitations: Among donors, the sharing of clonotypes was expected to be influenced by sequencing depth.

Libraries were prepared by immunoSEQ multiplex PCR; TCRdb keeps only in-frame clonotypes and omits some of them. The repertoire holds fewer than 3 million clones, with 92% as singletons. Regarding this clone: Its antigen is currently unknown.

The sequenced sample consisted of naive CD4+ T cells from PBMCs. The subset is: CD45RA+ positively selected. This receptor was obtained from a man between 18 and 35 years old in good health. Some clones in this sample may be carry-over from other donors' samples.

CDR3 sequence reads: CAWSVQVSSSYEQYF. The DNA for the CDR3 is TGTGCCTGGAGTGTTCAGGTCTCCAGCTCCTACGAGCAGTACTTC. V and J are TRBV30 and TRBJ2-7, with D uncertain. The V end was cut by 0 bases, the J end by 0 bases, with 12 bases between. The CDR3 runs to 15 residues. Germline V gene sequence: CDR1 GTSNPN, CDR2 SVGIG (reference sequence).